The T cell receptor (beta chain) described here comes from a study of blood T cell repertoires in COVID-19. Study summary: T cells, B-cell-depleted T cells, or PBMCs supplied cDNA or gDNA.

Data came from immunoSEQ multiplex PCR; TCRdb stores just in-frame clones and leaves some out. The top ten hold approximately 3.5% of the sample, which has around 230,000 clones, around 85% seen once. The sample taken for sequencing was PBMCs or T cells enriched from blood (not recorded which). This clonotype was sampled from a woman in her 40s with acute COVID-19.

In nucleotides, the CDR3 is TGTGCCAGCAGCCCGACTAGCGGGGACCTCTCTAGCACAGATACGCAGTATTTT. The encoded protein is CASSPTSGDLSSTDTQYF. The chain employs TRBV7-9 and TRBJ2-3; TRBD2 matches 11 bases. Germline CDR1 and CDR2: SEHNR and FQNEAQ (reference sequence). The CDR3 length is 18 residues. Trimming removed 5 bases from V and 0 bases from J; junction bases left unmatched: 10.